This TCR beta chain is drawn from a study of T cell changes during pregnancy in multiple sclerosis. TCRdb keeps only in-frame clones here, not all; method: immunoSEQ multiplex PCR. The sample contains 30,000 to 35,000 clones, approximately 90% of which appear only once. The CDR3 is 15 residues long. With 0 bases removed from V and 3 bases from J, the gap between germline ends came to 10 bases. CDR1 MGHRA and CDR2 YSYEKL come from the germline V gene. The sequence derives from a female donor with multiple sclerosis, enrolled in a pregnancy study. J is TRBJ2-3 and V is TRBV4-1, with D perhaps TRBD1 (6 bases). The sequencing used CD8+ T cells from peripheral blood mononuclear cells, collected before pregnancy. CDR3 protein: CASSQEGARTDTQYF. The CDR3 nucleotides are TGCGCCAGCAGCCAAGAGGGGGCTCGGACAGATACGCAGTATTTT.